Here is one T cell receptor beta chain with its context. The same CDR3 is also encoded by other DNA sequences in this sample. This entry comes from a study of control samples from healthy donors and cancer patients. Germline CDR1 is KGHSH and CDR2 is LQKENI. The V and J ends lost 1 base and 2 bases respectively, with 8 bases between them. The CDR3 consists of 14 residues. Assay: immunoSEQ multiplex PCR; the TCRdb copy retains only in-frame clones and omits some. Recorded for this sample: about 190,000 clones. The sample comprised blood. This rearrangement joins TRBV18 to TRBJ1-1, with a possible D match to TRBD1 (6 bases). The receptor was isolated from a woman younger than 45 in good health. CDR3 DNA sequence: TGTGCCAGCTCACCACAAGGGGGAAACACTGAAGCTTTCTTT. Its protein product is CASSPQGGNTEAFF.